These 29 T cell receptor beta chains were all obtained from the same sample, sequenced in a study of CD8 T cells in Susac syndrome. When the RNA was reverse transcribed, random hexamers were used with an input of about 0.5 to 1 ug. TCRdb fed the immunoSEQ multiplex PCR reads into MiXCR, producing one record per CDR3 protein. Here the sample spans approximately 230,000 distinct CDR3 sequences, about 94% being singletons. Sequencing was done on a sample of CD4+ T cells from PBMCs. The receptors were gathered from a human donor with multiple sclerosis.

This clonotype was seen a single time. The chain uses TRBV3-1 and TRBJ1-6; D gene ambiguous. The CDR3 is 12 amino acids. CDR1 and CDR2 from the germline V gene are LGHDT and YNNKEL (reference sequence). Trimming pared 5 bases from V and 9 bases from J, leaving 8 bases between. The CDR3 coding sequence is TGTGCCAGCAGCGGGCCGACTTCACCCCTCCACTTT. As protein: CASSGPTSPLHF.

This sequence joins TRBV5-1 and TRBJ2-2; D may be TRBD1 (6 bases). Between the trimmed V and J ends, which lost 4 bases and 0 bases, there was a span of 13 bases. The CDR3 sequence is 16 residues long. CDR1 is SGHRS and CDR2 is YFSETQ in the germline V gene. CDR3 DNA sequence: TGCGCCAGCAGCGGAAAGACAGGAGCGAACACCGGGGAGCTGTTTTTT. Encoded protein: CASSGKTGANTGELFF.

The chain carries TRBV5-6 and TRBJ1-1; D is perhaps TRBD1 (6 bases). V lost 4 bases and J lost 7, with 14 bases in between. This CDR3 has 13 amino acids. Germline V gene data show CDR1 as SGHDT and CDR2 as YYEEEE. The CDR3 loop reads CASSPPRGGEAFF. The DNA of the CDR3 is TGTGCCAGCAGCCCCCCGAGAGGGGGTGAAGCTTTCTTT. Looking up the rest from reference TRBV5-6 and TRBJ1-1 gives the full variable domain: DAGVTQSPTHLIKTRGQQVTLRCSPKSGHDTVSWYQQALGQGPQFIFQYYEEEERQRGNFPDRFSGHQFPNYSSELNVNALLLGDSALYLCASSPPRGGEAFFGQGTRLTVV.

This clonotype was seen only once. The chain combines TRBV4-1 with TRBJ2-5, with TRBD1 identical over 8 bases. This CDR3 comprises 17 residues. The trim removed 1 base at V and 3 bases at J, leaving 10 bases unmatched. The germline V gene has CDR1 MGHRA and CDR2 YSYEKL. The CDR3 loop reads CASSQVLQGVKKETQYF. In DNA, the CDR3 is TGCGCCAGCAGCCAAGTATTACAGGGGGTTAAAAAAGAGACCCAGTACTTC.

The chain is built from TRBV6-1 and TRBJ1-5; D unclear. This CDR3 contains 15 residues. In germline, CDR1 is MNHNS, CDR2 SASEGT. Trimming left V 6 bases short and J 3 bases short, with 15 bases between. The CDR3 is CASRDQDVFNQPQHF. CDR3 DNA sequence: TGTGCCAGCAGGGACCAGGACGTATTCAATCAGCCCCAGCATTTT.

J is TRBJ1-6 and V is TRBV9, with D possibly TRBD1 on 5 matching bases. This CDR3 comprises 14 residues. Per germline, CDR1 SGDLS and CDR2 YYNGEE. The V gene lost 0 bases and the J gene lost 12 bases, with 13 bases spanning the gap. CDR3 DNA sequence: TGTGCCAGCAGCGTAGCTTGGGGCGAACGACCCCTCCACTTT. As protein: CASSVAWGERPLHF.

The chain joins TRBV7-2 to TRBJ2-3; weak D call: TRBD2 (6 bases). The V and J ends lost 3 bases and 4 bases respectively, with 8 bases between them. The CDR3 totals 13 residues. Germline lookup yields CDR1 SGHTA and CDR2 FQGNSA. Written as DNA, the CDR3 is TGTGCCAGCAGCTTCCCTAGCGCAGATACGCAGTATTTT. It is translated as CASSFPSADTQYF.

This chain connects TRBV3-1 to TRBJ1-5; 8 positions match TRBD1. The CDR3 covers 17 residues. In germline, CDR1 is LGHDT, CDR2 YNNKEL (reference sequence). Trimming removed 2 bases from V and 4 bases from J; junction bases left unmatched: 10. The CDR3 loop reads CASSQRTGRGVNQPQHF. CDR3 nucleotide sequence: TGTGCCAGCAGCCAACGGACAGGGCGAGGGGTAAATCAGCCCCAGCATTTT.

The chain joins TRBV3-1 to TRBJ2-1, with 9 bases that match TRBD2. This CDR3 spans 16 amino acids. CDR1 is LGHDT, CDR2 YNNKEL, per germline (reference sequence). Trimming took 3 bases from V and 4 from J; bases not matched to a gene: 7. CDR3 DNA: TGTGCCAGCAGCCACCCTCGCGGGGGGGCGTACAATGAGCAGTTCTTC. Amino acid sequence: CASSHPRGGAYNEQFF.

The CDR3 protein is CASRATGRTDTQYF. In DNA form, the CDR3 reads TGTGCCAGCAGGGCGACAGGAAGGACAGATACGCAGTATTTT. The chain combines TRBV2 with TRBJ2-3; a weak D match, TRBD1 (6 bases). The CDR3 covers 14 residues. Germline V lookup: CDR1 SNHLY, CDR2 FYNNEI. The V gene lost 6 bases and the J gene lost 3 bases, with 13 bases spanning the gap.

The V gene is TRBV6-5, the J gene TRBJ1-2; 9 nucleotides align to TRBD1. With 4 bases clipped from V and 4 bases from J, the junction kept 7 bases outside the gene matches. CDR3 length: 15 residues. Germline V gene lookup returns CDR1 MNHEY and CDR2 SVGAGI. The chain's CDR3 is CASSSSGTGTYGYTF. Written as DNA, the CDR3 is TGTGCCAGCAGTTCGTCCGGGACAGGGACCTATGGCTACACCTTC.

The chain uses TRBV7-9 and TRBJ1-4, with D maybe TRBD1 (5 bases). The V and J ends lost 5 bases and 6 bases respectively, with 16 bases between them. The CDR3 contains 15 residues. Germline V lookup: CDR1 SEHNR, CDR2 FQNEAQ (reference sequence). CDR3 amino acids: CASSPPGSRDEKLFF. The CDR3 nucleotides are TGTGCCAGCAGCCCCCCGGGGTCCAGGGATGAAAAACTGTTTTTT.

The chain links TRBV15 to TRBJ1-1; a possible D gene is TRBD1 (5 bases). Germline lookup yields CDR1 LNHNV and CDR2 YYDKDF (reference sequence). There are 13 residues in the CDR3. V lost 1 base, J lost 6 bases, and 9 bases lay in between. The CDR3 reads CATSRGGNAEAFF. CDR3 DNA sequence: TGTGCCACCAGCAGAGGGGGGAATGCTGAAGCTTTCTTT.

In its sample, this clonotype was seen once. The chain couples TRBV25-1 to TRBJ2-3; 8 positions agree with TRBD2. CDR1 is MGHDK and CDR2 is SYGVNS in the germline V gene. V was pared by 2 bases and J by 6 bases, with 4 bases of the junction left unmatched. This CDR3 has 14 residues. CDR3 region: CASSEGGGLDTQYF. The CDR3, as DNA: TGTGCCAGCAGTGAAGGCGGGGGGTTGGATACGCAGTATTTT. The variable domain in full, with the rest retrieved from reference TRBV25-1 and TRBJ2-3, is EADIYQTPRYLVIGTGKKITLECSQTMGHDKMYWYQQDPGMELHLIHYSYGVNSTEKGDLSSESTVSRIRTEHFPLTLESARPSHTSQYLCASSEGGGLDTQYFGPGTRLTVL.

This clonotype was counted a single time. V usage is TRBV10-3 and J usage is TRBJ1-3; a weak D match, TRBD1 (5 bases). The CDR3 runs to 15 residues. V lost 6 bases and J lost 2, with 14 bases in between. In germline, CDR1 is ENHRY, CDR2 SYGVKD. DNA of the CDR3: TGTGCCATCAGGGGGGGATCGTCCCCTGGAAACACCATATATTTT. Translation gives CAIRGGSSPGNTIYF.

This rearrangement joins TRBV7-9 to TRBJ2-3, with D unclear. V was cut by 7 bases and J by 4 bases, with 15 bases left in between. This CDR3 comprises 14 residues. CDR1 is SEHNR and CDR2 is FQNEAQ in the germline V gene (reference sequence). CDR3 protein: CASTPAFLADTQYF. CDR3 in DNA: TGTGCCAGCACCCCGGCCTTCCTCGCAGATACGCAGTATTTT. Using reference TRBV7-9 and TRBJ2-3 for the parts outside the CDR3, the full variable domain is DTGVSQNPRHKITKRGQNVTFRCDPISEHNRLYWYRQTLGQGPEFLTYFQNEAQLEKSRLLSDRFSAERPKGSFSTLEIQRTEQGDSAMYLCASTPAFLADTQYFGPGTRLTVL.

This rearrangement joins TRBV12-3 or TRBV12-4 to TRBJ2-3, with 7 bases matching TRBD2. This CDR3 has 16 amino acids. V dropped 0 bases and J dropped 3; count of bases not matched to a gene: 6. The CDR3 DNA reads TGTGCCAGCAGTTTAGCTCGGCTAGCGGTAACAGATACGCAGTATTTT. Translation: CASSLARLAVTDTQYF.

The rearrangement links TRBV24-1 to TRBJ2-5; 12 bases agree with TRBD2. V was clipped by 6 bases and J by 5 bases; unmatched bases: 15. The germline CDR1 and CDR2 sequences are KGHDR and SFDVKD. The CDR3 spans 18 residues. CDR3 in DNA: TGTGCCACCAGTTCCCGGCTAGCGGGAGGGCCCGACCTGGAGACCCAGTACTTC. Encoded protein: CATSSRLAGGPDLETQYF.

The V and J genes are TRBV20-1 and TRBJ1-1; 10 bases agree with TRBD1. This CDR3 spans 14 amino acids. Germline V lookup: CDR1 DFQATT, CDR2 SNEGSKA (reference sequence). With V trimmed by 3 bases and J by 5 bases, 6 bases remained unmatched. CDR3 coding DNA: TGCAGTGCTAGGGGGGACAGGGGAGGGACTGAAGCTTTCTTT. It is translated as CSARGDRGGTEAFF.

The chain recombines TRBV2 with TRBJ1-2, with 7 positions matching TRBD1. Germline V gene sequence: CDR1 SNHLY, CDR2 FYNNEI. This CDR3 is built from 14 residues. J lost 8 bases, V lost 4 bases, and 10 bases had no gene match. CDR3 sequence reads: CASSVDRAVSGYTF. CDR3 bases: TGTGCCAGCAGTGTCGACAGGGCGGTCTCGGGCTACACCTTC.

The CDR3 spells CASSGEGWTEAFF. DNA of the CDR3: TGTGCCAGCAGCGGAGAGGGGTGGACTGAAGCTTTCTTT. This sequence joins TRBV5-6 and TRBJ1-1; D possibly corresponds to TRBD1 (5 bases). V lost 4 bases and J 5 bases, leaving 12 bases between the germline ends. The CDR3 extends over 13 amino acids. The germline CDR1 and CDR2 sequences are SGHDT and YYEEEE.

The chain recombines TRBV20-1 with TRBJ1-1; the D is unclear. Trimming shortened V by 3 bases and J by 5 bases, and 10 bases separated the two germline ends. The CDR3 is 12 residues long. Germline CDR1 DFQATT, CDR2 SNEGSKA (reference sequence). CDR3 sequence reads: CSARTLGTEAFF. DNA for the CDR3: TGCAGTGCTAGGACTTTAGGGACTGAAGCTTTCTTT.

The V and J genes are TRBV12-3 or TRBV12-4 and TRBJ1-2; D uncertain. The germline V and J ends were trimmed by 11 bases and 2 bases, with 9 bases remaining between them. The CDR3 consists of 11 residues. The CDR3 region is CAVLGNYGYTF. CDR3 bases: TGTGCCGTCCTTGGGAACTATGGCTACACCTTC.

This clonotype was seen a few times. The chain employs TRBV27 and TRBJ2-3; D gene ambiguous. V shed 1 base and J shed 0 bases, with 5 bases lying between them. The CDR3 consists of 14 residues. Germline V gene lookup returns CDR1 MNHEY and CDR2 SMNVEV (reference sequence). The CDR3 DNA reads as TGTGCCAGCAGTTTATTCCGGAGCACAGATACGCAGTATTTT. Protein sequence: CASSLFRSTDTQYF.

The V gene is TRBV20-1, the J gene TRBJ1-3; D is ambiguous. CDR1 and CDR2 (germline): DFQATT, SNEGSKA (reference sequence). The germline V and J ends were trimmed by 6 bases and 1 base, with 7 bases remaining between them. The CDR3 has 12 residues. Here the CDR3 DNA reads TGCAGTGCCAGAAGTTCTGGAAACACCATATATTTT. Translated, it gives CSARSSGNTIYF.

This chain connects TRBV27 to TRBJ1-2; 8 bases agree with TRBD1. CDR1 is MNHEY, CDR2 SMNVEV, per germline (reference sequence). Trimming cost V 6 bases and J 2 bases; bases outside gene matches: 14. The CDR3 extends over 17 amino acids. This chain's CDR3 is CASSRDLTGVTNYGYTF. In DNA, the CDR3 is TGTGCCAGCAGCCGCGACTTGACAGGGGTCACAAACTATGGCTACACCTTC.

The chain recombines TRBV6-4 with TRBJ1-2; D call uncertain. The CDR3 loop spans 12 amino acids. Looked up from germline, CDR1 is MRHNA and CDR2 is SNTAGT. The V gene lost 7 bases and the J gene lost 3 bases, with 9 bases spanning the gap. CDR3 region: CASIVLDYGYTF. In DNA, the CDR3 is TGTGCCAGCATTGTGTTAGACTATGGCTACACCTTC.

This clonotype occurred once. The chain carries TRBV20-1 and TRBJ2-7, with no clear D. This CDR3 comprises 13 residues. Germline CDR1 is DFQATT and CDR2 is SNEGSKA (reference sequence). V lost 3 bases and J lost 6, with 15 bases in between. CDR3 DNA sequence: TGCAGTGCTAGTTCCTCCGCGGTGGGCGAGCAGTACGTC. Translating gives CSASSSAVGEQYV.

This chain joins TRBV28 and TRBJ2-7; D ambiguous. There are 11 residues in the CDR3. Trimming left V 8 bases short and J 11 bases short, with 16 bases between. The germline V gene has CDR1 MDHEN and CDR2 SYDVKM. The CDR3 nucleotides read TGTGCCAGCGGACCGACGGGCGCCGAGTACTTC. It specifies CASGPTGAEYF.